Presented here are 27 T cell receptor beta chains from one specimen sequenced in a study of T cell changes during pregnancy in multiple sclerosis. Profiling relied on immunoSEQ multiplex PCR, and the TCRdb table lists in-frame clones only, not all of them. The sample holds roughly 53,000 clones, 80% to 95% seen once. Sequenced material: CD4+ T cells from peripheral blood mononuclear cells, taken in the third trimester of pregnancy. These receptors came from a female donor with multiple sclerosis, enrolled in a pregnancy study.

V usage is TRBV19 and J usage is TRBJ1-1; D call uncertain. V shed 11 bases and J shed 4 bases, with 14 bases lying between them. CDR1 is LNHDA and CDR2 is SQIVND in the germline V gene (reference sequence). The CDR3 contains 12 residues. CDR3 in DNA: TGTGCCGGAAAGGGAGTCGGCACTGAAGCTTTCTTT. Its protein is CAGKGVGTEAFF.

The chain is built from TRBV7-2 and TRBJ2-5; weak D call: TRBD2 (6 bases). The CDR3 runs 13 residues. Looked up from germline, CDR1 is SGHTA and CDR2 is FQGNSA. V was cut by 6 bases and J by 2 bases, with 10 bases left in between. CDR3 sequence reads: CASSFSGQETQYF. In DNA form, the CDR3 reads TGTGCCAGCAGTTTTAGCGGACAAGAGACCCAGTACTTC.

The gene calls are TRBV4-1 and TRBJ1-2; D gene unclear. Germline V gene sequence: CDR1 MGHRA, CDR2 YSYEKL. V was clipped by 3 bases and J by 8 bases, with 10 bases between them. CDR3 size: 12 residues. Written as DNA, the CDR3 is TGCGCCAGCAGCCATCCCGTATCCGGCTACACCTTC. Amino acid sequence: CASSHPVSGYTF.

The chain is built from TRBV5-6 and TRBJ2-4; 10 bases agree with TRBD2. Germline assignment: CDR1 SGHDT and CDR2 YYEEEE. The CDR3 sequence is 17 residues long. V shed 0 bases and J 0 bases; nucleotides not matched to a gene: 3. CDR3 region: CASSLGLAGAAKNIQYF. The CDR3 DNA sequence: TGTGCCAGCAGCTTGGGCCTAGCGGGAGCAGCCAAAAACATTCAGTACTTC.

A single count supports this clone. J is TRBJ2-3 and V is TRBV30; 9 positions agree with TRBD1. This CDR3 is 14 amino acids long. The trim removed 1 base at V and 4 bases at J, leaving 3 bases unmatched. Germline-derived CDR1 and CDR2 are GTSNPN and SVGIG (reference sequence). CDR3: CAWSATGGPDTQYF. DNA of the CDR3: TGTGCCTGGAGTGCGACAGGGGGGCCAGATACGCAGTATTTT.

On this clone itself: Distinct nucleotide sequences in the sample also encode this CDR3. The chain is built from TRBV6-5 and TRBJ2-7; perhaps TRBD2 as D (5 bases). Per the germline V gene, CDR1 is MNHEY and CDR2 is SVGAGI. This CDR3 spans 12 amino acids. The germline V and J ends were trimmed by 6 bases and 11 bases, with 17 bases remaining between them. The CDR3 sequence is CASRMGTRREYF. CDR3 in DNA: TGTGCCAGCAGGATGGGAACTAGAAGGGAGTACTTC.

The rearrangement joins TRBV6-1 to TRBJ1-2; D is perhaps TRBD1 (5 bases). This CDR3 is 12 amino acids long. V lost 5 bases to trimming and J lost 8 bases, with 12 bases between them. Germline V gives CDR1 MNHNS, CDR2 SASEGT. As DNA, the CDR3 is TGTGCCAGCAGTTGGGGGGTTGGAGGCTACACCTTC. This encodes CASSWGVGGYTF.

V usage is TRBV21-1 and J usage is TRBJ2-7; the D segment call TRBD2 is taken from the table without a DNA check. TRBV21-1 is deemed a pseudogene. This CDR3 contains 15 residues. The DNA for the CDR3 is TGTGCCAGCAGCAAAGAGGACGGGAGATCCTACGAGCAGTACTTC. Protein sequence: CASSKEDGRSYEQYF.

The rearrangement links TRBV19 to TRBJ2-7; 8 nucleotides align to TRBD1. CDR1 is LNHDA, CDR2 SQIVND, per germline (reference sequence). V shed 4 bases, J shed 4 bases, and the junction held 6 bases outside the gene matches. The CDR3 is made up of 14 amino acids. The CDR3 coding sequence is TGTGCCAGTAGTACCGGACAGGGAGGTTACGAGCAGTACTTC. This sequence encodes CASSTGQGGYEQYF.

The V gene is TRBV5-6, the J gene TRBJ1-2, with D perhaps matching TRBD1 (5 bases). V dropped 0 bases and J dropped 5 bases, with 14 bases sitting between them. Per the germline V gene, CDR1 is SGHDT and CDR2 is YYEEEE. The CDR3 spans 15 residues. The CDR3 DNA reads as TGTGCCAGCAGCTTGGCGTCAGGGCAAAGTTATGGCTACACCTTC. Its translation: CASSLASGQSYGYTF.

The rearrangement joins TRBV4-2 to TRBJ1-2, with D hard to call. CDR3 size: 18 residues. V was pared by 2 bases and J by 3 bases, with 22 bases between. Germline V CDR1 and CDR2: LGHNA, YNFKEQ. DNA of the CDR3: TGTGCCAGCAGCCAACCGACTAAACCCACAGTTAAAGACTATGGCTACACCTTC. This codes for CASSQPTKPTVKDYGYTF.

This clone was observed a single time. V and J are TRBV11-2 and TRBJ2-2, with a tentative D call TRBD1 (6 bases). Germline CDR1 and CDR2: SGHAT and FQNNGV. CDR3 size: 18 residues. The germline V and J ends were trimmed by 5 bases and 0 bases, with 19 bases remaining between them. The CDR3 coding sequence is TGTGCCAGCAGCGCAGGGAAAATCAGGGGCGCGAACACCGGGGAGCTGTTTTTT. This gives the protein CASSAGKIRGANTGELFF.

V usage is TRBV6-5 and J usage is TRBJ1-1; a possible D gene is TRBD1 (6 bases). This CDR3 is built from 14 residues. The V gene lost 4 bases and the J gene lost 6 bases, with 15 bases spanning the gap. Germline-derived CDR1 and CDR2 are MNHEY and SVGAGI. The CDR3 loop reads CASSFTGLTPEAFF. The CDR3 bases are TGTGCCAGCAGTTTCACAGGGTTGACTCCTGAAGCTTTCTTT.

This sequence joins TRBV6-5 and TRBJ2-1, with 8 positions matching TRBD2. V was pared by 6 bases and J by 9 bases, with 7 bases of the junction left unmatched. This CDR3 has 13 amino acids. Germline lookup yields CDR1 MNHEY and CDR2 SVGAGI. The CDR3 here is CASSRTSWAEQFF. Here the CDR3 DNA reads TGTGCCAGCAGCCGGACTAGCTGGGCTGAGCAGTTCTTC.

V gene TRBV30 combines with J gene TRBJ1-4, with 7 bases identical to TRBD1. The CDR3 spans 17 residues. Germline V gene data show CDR1 as GTSNPN and CDR2 as SVGIG (reference sequence). Trimming cost V 2 bases and J 0 bases; bases outside gene matches: 9. This CDR3 is CAWSPRRQGPTNEKLFF. The CDR3 coding sequence is TGTGCCTGGAGTCCCCGGAGACAGGGTCCAACTAATGAAAAACTGTTTTTT.

V gene TRBV4-2 combines with J gene TRBJ2-7, with D perhaps matching TRBD1 (5 bases). CDR1 is LGHNA, CDR2 YNFKEQ, per germline. There are 14 residues in the CDR3. V lost 0 bases and J lost 6, with 12 bases in between. The CDR3 coding sequence is TGTGCCAGCAGCCAAGAACCAGGGTTGGGCGAGCAGTACTTC. It translates to CASSQEPGLGEQYF.

Here the CDR3 DNA reads TGTGCCAGCTCACCACTAGCGGGAGCCTACTACAATGAGCAGTTCTTC. Protein product: CASSPLAGAYYNEQFF. The chain recombines TRBV18 with TRBJ2-1; 9 positions match TRBD2. The CDR3 runs to 16 residues. With 1 base clipped from V and 3 bases from J, the junction kept 4 bases outside the gene matches. Germline loops: CDR1 KGHSH, CDR2 LQKENI.

The chain is built from TRBV11-3 and TRBJ2-3, with 13 bases aligning to TRBD2. J was trimmed by 4 bases and V by 4 bases; bases with no gene match: 2. Per the germline V gene, CDR1 is SGHNT and CDR2 is YENEEA. CDR3 size: 15 residues. As DNA, the CDR3 is TGTGCCAGCAGCTGGACTAGCGGGAGATCAGATACGCAGTATTTT. This sequence encodes CASSWTSGRSDTQYF.

The rearrangement joins TRBV5-1 to TRBJ2-3; 8 bases agree with TRBD1. Germline CDR1 reads SGHRS; CDR2 reads YFSETQ. The CDR3 length is 17 residues. V was clipped by 0 bases and J by 1 base; unmatched bases: 7. The CDR3 is CASSLVQGALGTDTQYF. The CDR3 nucleotides are TGCGCCAGCAGCTTGGTCCAGGGGGCGTTGGGCACAGATACGCAGTATTTT.

In its sample, this clone was seen once. V is TRBV28 and J is TRBJ2-7, with TRBD1 matching 9 bases. After removal of 7 bases from V and 5 bases from J, the junction contained 9 bases not matched to a gene. Germline values: CDR1 MDHEN, CDR2 SYDVKM. The CDR3 sequence is 14 residues long. As DNA, the CDR3 is TGTGCCAGCACAGTGTGGGACAGGGAGGACGAGCAGTACTTC. Translating gives CASTVWDREDEQYF. The full variable domain, its missing parts supplied by reference TRBV28 and TRBJ2-7, is DVKVTQSSRYLVKRTGEKVFLECVQDMDHENMFWYRQDPGLGLRLIYFSYDVKMKEKGDIPEGYSVSREKKERFSLILESASTNQTSMYLCASTVWDREDEQYFGPGTRLTVT.

The chain employs TRBV5-4 and TRBJ1-2; D gene unclear. Germline loops: CDR1 SGHNT, CDR2 YYREEE (reference sequence). This CDR3 is built from 14 residues. V dropped 4 bases and J dropped 2 bases, with 12 bases sitting between them. The CDR3 bases are TGTGCCAGCAGCCTCGGTTCGTACAACTATGGCTACACCTTC. It encodes CASSLGSYNYGYTF.

The chain joins TRBV28 to TRBJ2-5; 9 nucleotides match TRBD1. Per the germline V gene, CDR1 is MDHEN and CDR2 is SYDVKM. This CDR3 is built from 15 residues. V lost 7 bases and J lost 5; bases outside the gene matches: 11. This CDR3 reads CASIPPGQGRETQYF. DNA of the CDR3: TGTGCCAGCATCCCGCCGGGACAGGGCCGGGAGACCCAGTACTTC.

This sequence joins TRBV5-6 and TRBJ2-7, with unresolved D. The CDR3 extends over 15 amino acids. Germline V CDR1 and CDR2: SGHDT, YYEEEE. The V gene lost 0 bases and the J gene lost 3 bases, with 13 bases spanning the gap. This CDR3 is CASSLGPLRGYEQYF. CDR3 coding DNA: TGTGCCAGCAGCTTGGGACCGCTAAGAGGCTACGAGCAGTACTTC.

This clone came up a few times. V usage is TRBV5-1 and J usage is TRBJ2-4; 14 bases agree with TRBD2. The germline V gene has CDR1 SGHRS and CDR2 YFSETQ. The V gene end was trimmed by 4 bases and the J gene end by 1 base; junction bases not matched to a gene: 19. The CDR3 is 22 residues long. CDR3: CASSLRTGTSGSGGWAKNIQYF. CDR3 DNA: TGCGCCAGCAGCCTCCGAACCGGGACTAGCGGGAGTGGGGGATGGGCCAAAAACATTCAGTACTTC.

The chain joins TRBV28 to TRBJ2-1; 7 nucleotides align to TRBD1. Germline assignment: CDR1 MDHEN and CDR2 SYDVKM. CDR3 length: 15 residues. J was trimmed by 2 bases and V by 2 bases; bases with no gene match: 3. The CDR3, as DNA: TGTGCCAGCAGTTTAACGCAGGGGGCCTACAATGAGCAGTTCTTC. This sequence encodes CASSLTQGAYNEQFF.

The V and J genes are TRBV5-1 and TRBJ2-5; maybe TRBD2 (5 bases). Germline CDR1 SGHRS, CDR2 YFSETQ. This CDR3 has 15 residues. The V end was cut by 4 bases, the J end by 1 base, with 14 bases between. The CDR3 region is CASSPQRTGQETQYF. Written as DNA, the CDR3 is TGCGCCAGCAGCCCGCAGCGGACGGGCCAAGAGACCCAGTACTTC.

The rearrangement joins TRBV7-3 to TRBJ2-7, with TRBD2 as a possible D gene (6 bases). Per the germline V gene, CDR1 is SGHTA and CDR2 is FQGTGA. Trimming took off 0 bases at V and 7 bases at J, with 13 bases between the two ends. This CDR3 is 14 amino acids long. The CDR3 protein is CASSLTAYAGEQYF. The CDR3 DNA sequence: TGTGCCAGCAGCTTAACGGCATATGCGGGAGAGCAGTACTTC.